This TCR beta chain derives from a study of vaccination effects on CD4 cells after COVID-19. Study-level background: The vaccine given was either BNT162b2 or mRNA-1273, in two doses. At 16 days and one week before vaccination, two convalescent patients gave samples. Regarding the study as a whole: Infection- and vaccine-induced clones contracted markedly late after vaccination.

The CDR3 has 16 amino acids. From germline, CDR1 is SGHVS and CDR2 FNYEAQ. V gave up 3 bases and J gave up 5 bases, with 19 bases separating them. Isolation of CD4+ T cells took place after approximately 10 days of culture. Generated by immunoSEQ multiplex PCR, the TCRdb table keeps only in-frame clones and is missing some. The sample shows some 49,000 clones, roughly four fifths of them seen only once. Regarding this clone: Its target is not known.

The source material was CD4+ T cells from PBMCs cultured without peptide, sampled before COVID-19 vaccination. This chain connects TRBV7-6 to TRBJ2-5; a possible D gene is TRBD2 (6 bases). This TCR was recovered from a human donor who had a prior SARS-CoV-2 infection. CDR3 residues: CASSLATGARGETQYF. The CDR3 DNA reads as TGTGCCAGCAGCTTGGCCACGGGAGCTCGTGGGGAGACCCAGTACTTC.